The clone carrying this T cell receptor (beta chain) has a count of ten or more. Antigen specificity is unknown. These data come from a study of spatial heterogeneity in lung cancer. Time point reported: sample taken at primary tumor resection. One entry per CDR3 protein, called by TCRdb with MiXCR from the 5' RACE reads. The repertoire holds several thousand distinct CDR3 sequences, with over 8.5% as singletons. The CDR3 runs 15 residues. Germline CDR1 reads SGHTA; CDR2 reads FQGNSA. V lost 1 base and J lost 6, with 10 bases in between. Study observations and caveats: It was found that expanded intratumoral alpha and beta TCR counts tracked tumor mutation counts.

The TCR sequence derives from a female donor with early-stage non-small cell lung cancer. Material: lung tumor tissue, obtained at surgery. The chain combines TRBV7-2 with TRBJ1-6; a weak D match, TRBD1 (5 bases). This CDR3 reads CASSLVQGRNSPLHF. CDR3 DNA sequence: TGTGCCAGCAGCTTAGTTCAGGGACGTAATTCACCCCTCCACTTT.